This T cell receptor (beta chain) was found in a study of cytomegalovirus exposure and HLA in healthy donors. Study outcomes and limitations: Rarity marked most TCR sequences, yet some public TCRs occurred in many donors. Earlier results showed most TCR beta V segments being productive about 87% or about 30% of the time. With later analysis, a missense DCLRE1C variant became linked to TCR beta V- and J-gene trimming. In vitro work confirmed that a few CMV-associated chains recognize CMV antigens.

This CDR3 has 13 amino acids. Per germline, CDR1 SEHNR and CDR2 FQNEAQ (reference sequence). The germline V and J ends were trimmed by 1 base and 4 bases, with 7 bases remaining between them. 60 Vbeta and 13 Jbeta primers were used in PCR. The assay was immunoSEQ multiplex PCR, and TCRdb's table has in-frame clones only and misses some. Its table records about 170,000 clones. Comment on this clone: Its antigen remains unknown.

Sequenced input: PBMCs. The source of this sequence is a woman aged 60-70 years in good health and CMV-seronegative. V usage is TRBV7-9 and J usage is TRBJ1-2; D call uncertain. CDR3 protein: CASSLERGYGYTF. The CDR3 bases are TGTGCCAGCAGCTTAGAGCGGGGCTATGGCTACACCTTC.